This T cell receptor (beta chain) appears in the sequencing data of a study of STAT5B mutations in CD4+ large granular lymphocyte leukemia. Measured with immunoSEQ multiplex PCR; TCRdb has only the in-frame clones, and not every one. The profile shows about 48,000 clones, just over 70% of them singletons. In germline, CDR1 is MNHNS, CDR2 SASEGT. The trim removed 4 bases at V and 4 bases at J, leaving 6 bases unmatched. The CDR3 covers 14 residues. The chain recombines TRBV6-1 with TRBJ1-1; 7 bases align to TRBD1. This sequence originates from a human donor in good health. Specimen: CD4+ T cells from blood buffy coats. The CDR3 sequence: CASSGTGELTEAFF. The CDR3 nucleotides read TGTGCCAGCAGTGGGACAGGAGAACTCACTGAAGCTTTCTTT.